The T cell receptor beta chain under discussion was sequenced for a study of blood T cell repertoires in COVID-19. The germline V gene encodes CDR1 DFQATT and CDR2 SNEGSKA (reference sequence). The CDR3 sequence is 14 residues long. The V end lost 3 bases, the J end lost 3 bases, and 15 bases lay between the germline ends. Original methodology: For nucleated cells, counts were estimated from reference gene primer amplification. Profiled with immunoSEQ multiplex PCR; TCRdb holds only in-frame clones, not every one. V, J and clone size are those of that table, while D and trimming were read from the DNA. The table shows fewer than 100,000 clones, with 91% occurring only once.

Sequenced sample: peripheral blood. The TCR comes from a woman aged 50 to 60 in a cohort sampled during active COVID-19. V and J are TRBV20-1 and TRBJ2-7; D possibly corresponds to TRBD2 (5 bases). CDR3 bases: TGCAGTGCTAGTCGAGCTAGCCGGATCTACGAGCAGTACTTC. Encoded protein: CSASRASRIYEQYF.